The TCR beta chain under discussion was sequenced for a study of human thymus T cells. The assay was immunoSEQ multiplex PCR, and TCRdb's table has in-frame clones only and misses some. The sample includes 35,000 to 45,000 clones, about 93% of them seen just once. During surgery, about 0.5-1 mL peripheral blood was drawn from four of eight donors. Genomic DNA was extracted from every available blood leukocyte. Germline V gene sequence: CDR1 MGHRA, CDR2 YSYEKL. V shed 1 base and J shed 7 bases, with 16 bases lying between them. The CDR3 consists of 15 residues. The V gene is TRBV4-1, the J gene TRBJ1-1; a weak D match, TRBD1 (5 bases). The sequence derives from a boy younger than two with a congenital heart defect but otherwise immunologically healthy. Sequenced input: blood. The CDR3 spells CASSQVIQGLFEAFF. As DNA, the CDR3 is TGCGCCAGCAGCCAAGTGATCCAGGGCCTCTTTGAAGCTTTCTTT.